This T cell receptor (beta chain) was sequenced during a study of T cells after yellow fever vaccination. TCRdb independently ran MiXCR on the 5' RACE reads; one entry per CDR3 protein. The sample records some 600,000 distinct CDR3 sequences, around 12% being singletons. This clonotype was seen more than once but under ten times. Antigen: not known. Findings of the study overall: Clones that expanded after primary vaccination mostly reappeared after the booster (roughly 97% CD4, 70% to 90% CD8). Highly abundant clonotypes carried over from the bulk population could end up in FACS-sorted repertoires as contaminants. A limited proportion of clonotypes was detected within both the CD4 and CD8 compartments.

The CDR3 has 14 amino acids. Trimming removed 5 bases from V and 0 bases from J, with 7 bases in between. In germline, CDR1 is SGHTA, CDR2 FQGNSA. The chain is built from TRBV7-2 and TRBJ2-2; D remains ambiguous. This specimen consisted of PBMCs, obtained on the day of the yellow fever booster vaccination. This sequence originates from a man aged 25 to 40 who received the YFV17D yellow fever vaccine. The CDR3, as DNA: TGTGCCAGCAGCCCGCGACCGAACACCGGGGAGCTGTTTTTT. Translation: CASSPRPNTGELFF.